This T cell receptor (beta chain) is from a study of T-cell memory formation after mild COVID-19. Turning to the study itself: The TCR clusters were mostly specific to one donor.

General study findings and limits: Some responding clones appeared in pre-infection memory, suggesting cross-reactive memory joined. Second-wave clones reaching peak frequency on day 37 lacked confirmed SARS-CoV-2 specificity. Among clones contracting day 15 to 85, CD4/CD8 was balanced, whereas later expanders leaned CD4+.

This clonotype appeared a few times. Its specificity is not known. From the 5' RACE reads, TCRdb called clonotypes with MiXCR, one entry per CDR3 protein. The sample yields 290,000 or so distinct CDR3 sequences, 15% to 20% seen once. Sequencing was performed on PBMCs or a T cell subset sorted from them (not recorded which). The source is a man aged 18 to 30 who had mild COVID-19 (a few samples of this study predate the infection). Cell type and time point are not known.

CDR3 nucleotides: TGCAGTTCAGGGGTCCCGGGGGCCACGGTCCGAGAGACCCAGTACTTC. This sequence encodes CSSGVPGATVRETQYF. The V and J genes are TRBV20-1 and TRBJ2-5; either TRBD1 or TRBD2 may supply D (6 bases each). Trimming removed 8 bases at V and 4 bases at J, with 26 bases between. This CDR3 spans 16 amino acids. The V gene's germline CDR1 is DFQATT and CDR2 SNEGSKA (reference sequence).